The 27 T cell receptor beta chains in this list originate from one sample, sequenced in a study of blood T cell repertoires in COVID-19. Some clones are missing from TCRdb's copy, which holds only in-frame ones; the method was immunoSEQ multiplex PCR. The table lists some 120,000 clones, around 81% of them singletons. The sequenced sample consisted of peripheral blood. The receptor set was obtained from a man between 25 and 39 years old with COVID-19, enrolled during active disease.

CDR3 loop: CASSLRQGVRGNQPQHF. CDR3 DNA sequence: TGCGCCAGCAGTCTTCGACAGGGGGTAAGGGGCAATCAGCCCCAGCATTTT. The gene calls are TRBV23-1 and TRBJ1-5; 9 nucleotides agree with TRBD1. TRBV23-1 is designated an ORF whose function remains uncertain. After removal of 4 bases from V and 2 bases from J, the junction contained 9 bases not matched to a gene. The CDR3 is 17 amino acids.

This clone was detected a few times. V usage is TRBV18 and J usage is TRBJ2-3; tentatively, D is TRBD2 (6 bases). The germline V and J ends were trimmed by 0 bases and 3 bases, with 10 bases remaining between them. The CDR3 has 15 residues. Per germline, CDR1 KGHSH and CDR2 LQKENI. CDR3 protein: CASSPPGSLTDTQYF. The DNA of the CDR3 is TGTGCCAGCTCACCACCCGGGAGTTTGACAGATACGCAGTATTTT.

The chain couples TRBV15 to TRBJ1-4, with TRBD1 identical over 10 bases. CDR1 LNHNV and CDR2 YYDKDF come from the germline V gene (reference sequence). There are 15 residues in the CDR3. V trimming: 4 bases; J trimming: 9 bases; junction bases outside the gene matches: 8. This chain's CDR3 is CATSTRTGGRQKLFF. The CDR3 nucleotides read TGTGCCACCAGCACCCGGACAGGGGGGAGGCAAAAACTGTTTTTT. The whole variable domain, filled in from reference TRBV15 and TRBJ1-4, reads DAMVIQNPRYQVTQFGKPVTLSCSQTLNHNVMYWYQQKSSQAPKLLFHYYDKDFNNEADTPDNFQSRRPNTSFCFLDIRSPGLGDTAMYLCATSTRTGGRQKLFFGSGTQLSVL.

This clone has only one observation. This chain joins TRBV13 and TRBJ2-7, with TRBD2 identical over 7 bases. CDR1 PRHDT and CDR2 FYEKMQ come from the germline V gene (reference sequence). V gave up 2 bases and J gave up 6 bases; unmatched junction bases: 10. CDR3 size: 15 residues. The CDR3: CASSLRYPGGGEQYF. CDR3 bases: TGTGCCAGCAGCTTACGGTACCCGGGAGGAGGCGAGCAGTACTTC.

The CDR3 DNA is TGTGCCATCAGTGATAGGGGGGGGCGCACAGATACGCAGTATTTT. It is translated as CAISDRGGRTDTQYF. The chain joins TRBV10-3 to TRBJ2-3, with D perhaps TRBD2 (7 bases). V lost 3 bases and J lost 1, with 11 bases in between. This CDR3 has 15 residues. Germline V gene data show CDR1 as ENHRY and CDR2 as SYGVKD.

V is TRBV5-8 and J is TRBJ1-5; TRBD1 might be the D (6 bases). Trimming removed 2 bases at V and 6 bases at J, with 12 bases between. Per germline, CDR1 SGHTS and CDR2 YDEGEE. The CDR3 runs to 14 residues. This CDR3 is CASSFSGAIQPQHF. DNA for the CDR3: TGTGCCAGCAGCTTTTCAGGGGCCATTCAGCCCCAGCATTTT. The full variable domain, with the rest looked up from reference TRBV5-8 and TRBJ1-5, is EAGVTQSPTHLIKTRGQQATLRCSPISGHTSVYWYQQALGLGLQFLLWYDEGEERNRGNFPPRFSGRQFPNYSSELNVNALELEDSALYLCASSFSGAIQPQHFGDGTRLSIL.

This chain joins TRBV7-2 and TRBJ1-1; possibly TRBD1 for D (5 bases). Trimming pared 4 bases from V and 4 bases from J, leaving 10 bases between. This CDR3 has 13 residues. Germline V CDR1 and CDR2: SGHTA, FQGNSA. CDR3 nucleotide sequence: TGTGCCAGCAGCTCTCAGGGTGGCACTGAAGCTTTCTTT. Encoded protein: CASSSQGGTEAFF.

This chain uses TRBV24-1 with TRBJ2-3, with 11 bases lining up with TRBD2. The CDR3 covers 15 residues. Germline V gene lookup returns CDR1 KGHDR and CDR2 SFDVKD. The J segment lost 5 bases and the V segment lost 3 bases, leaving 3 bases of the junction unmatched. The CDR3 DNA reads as TGTGCCACCAGTGATCGGACTAGCGGGTTAGATACGCAGTATTTT. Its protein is CATSDRTSGLDTQYF.

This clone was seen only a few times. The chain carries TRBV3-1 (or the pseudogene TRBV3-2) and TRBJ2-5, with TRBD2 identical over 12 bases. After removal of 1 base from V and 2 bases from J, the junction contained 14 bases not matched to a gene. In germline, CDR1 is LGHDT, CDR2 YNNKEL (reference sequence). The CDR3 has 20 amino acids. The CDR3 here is CASSQGNGWTSGNFQETQYF. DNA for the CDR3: TGTGCCAGCAGCCAAGGGAATGGTTGGACTAGCGGGAACTTTCAAGAGACCCAGTACTTC.

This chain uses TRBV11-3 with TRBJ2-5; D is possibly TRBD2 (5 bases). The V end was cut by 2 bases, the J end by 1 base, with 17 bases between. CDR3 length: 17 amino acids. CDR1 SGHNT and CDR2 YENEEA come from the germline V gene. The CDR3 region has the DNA TGTGCCAGCAGCTTATACCGTCGGCGGGCGAGCCAAGAGACCCAGTACTTC. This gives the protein CASSLYRRRASQETQYF.

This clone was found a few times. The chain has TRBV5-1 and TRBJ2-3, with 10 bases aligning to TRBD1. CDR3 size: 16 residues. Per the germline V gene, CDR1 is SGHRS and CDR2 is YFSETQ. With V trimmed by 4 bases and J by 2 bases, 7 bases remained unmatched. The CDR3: CASSGRDRGLTDTQYF. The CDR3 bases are TGCGCCAGCAGCGGCCGGGACAGGGGACTCACAGATACGCAGTATTTT.

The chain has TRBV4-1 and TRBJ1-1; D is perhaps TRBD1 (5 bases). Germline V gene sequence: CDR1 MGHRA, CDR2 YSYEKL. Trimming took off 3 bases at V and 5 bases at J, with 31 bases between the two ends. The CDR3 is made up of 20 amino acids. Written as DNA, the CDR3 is TGCGCCAGCAGCCACCCCCCAAGTGGACTGGGGATCCGGGGGAATACTGAAGCTTTCTTT. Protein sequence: CASSHPPSGLGIRGNTEAFF.

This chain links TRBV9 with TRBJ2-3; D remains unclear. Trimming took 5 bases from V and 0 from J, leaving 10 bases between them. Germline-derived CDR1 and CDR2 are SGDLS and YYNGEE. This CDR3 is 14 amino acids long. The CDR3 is CASSVSPSTDTQYF. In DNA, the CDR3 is TGTGCCAGCAGTGTGAGCCCTAGCACAGATACGCAGTATTTT.

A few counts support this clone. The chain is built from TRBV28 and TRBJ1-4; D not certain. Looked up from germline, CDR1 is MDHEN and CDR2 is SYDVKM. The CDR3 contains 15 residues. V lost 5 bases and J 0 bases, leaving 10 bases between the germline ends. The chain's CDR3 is CASSRTGATNEKLFF. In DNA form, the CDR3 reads TGTGCCAGCAGTCGTACGGGTGCAACTAATGAAAAACTGTTTTTT.

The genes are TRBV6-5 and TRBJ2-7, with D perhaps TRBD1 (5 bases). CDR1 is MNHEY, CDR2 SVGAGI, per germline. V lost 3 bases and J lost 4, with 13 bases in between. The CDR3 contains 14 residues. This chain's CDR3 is CASSYQGLAYEQYF. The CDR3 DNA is TGTGCCAGCAGTTATCAGGGCCTCGCGTACGAGCAGTACTTC.

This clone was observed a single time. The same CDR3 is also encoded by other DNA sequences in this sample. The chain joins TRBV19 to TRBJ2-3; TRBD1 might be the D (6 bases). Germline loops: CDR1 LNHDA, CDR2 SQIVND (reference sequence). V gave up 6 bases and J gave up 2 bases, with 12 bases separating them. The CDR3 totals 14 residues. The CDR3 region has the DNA TGTGCCAGTAGCCGAAGGGGGACCACAGATACGCAGTATTTT. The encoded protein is CASSRRGTTDTQYF. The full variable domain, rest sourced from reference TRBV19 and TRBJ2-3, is DGGITQSPKYLFRKEGQNVTLSCEQNLNHDAMYWYRQDPGQGLRLIYYSQIVNDFQKGDIAEGYSVSREKKESFPLTVTSAQKNPTAFYLCASSRRGTTDTQYFGPGTRLTVL.

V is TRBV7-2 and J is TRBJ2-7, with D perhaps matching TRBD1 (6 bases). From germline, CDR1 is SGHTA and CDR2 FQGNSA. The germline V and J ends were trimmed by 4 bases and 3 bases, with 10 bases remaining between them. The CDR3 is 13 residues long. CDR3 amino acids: CASSSRRGYEQYF. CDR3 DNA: TGTGCCAGCAGCTCCCGCAGGGGCTACGAGCAGTACTTC.

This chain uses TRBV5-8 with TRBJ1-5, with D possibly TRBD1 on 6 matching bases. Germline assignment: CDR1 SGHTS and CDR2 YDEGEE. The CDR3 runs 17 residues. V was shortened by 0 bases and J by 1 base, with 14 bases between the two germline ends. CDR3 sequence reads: CASSLERGGDSNQPQHF. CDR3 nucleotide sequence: TGTGCCAGCAGCTTGGAAAGGGGGGGGGACAGCAATCAGCCCCAGCATTTT.

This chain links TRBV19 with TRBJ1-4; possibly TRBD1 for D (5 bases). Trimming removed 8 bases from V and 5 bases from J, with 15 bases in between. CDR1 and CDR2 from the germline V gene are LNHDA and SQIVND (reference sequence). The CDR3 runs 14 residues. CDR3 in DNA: TGTGCCAGTGGATGGGGGGTCAGAAATGAAAAACTGTTTTTT. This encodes CASGWGVRNEKLFF. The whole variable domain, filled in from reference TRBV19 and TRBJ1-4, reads DGGITQSPKYLFRKEGQNVTLSCEQNLNHDAMYWYRQDPGQGLRLIYYSQIVNDFQKGDIAEGYSVSREKKESFPLTVTSAQKNPTAFYLCASGWGVRNEKLFFGSGTQLSVL.

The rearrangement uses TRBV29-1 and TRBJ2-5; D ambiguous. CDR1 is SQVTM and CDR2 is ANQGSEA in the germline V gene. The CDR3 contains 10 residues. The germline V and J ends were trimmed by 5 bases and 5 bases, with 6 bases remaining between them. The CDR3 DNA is TGCAGCGTTTCTCTGGAGACCCAGTACTTC. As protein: CSVSLETQYF.

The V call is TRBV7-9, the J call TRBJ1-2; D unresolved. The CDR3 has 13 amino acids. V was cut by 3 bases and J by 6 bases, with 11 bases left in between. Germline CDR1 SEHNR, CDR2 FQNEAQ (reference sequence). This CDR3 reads CASSFVGSDGYTF. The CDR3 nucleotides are TGTGCCAGCAGCTTCGTGGGCTCGGATGGCTACACCTTC.

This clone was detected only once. The CDR3 DNA follows: TGTGCCATCCGGAACGGGGTAAGGATCTACAATGAGCAGTTCTTC. Its protein is CAIRNGVRIYNEQFF. The chain recombines TRBV10-3 with TRBJ2-1, with a weak D call TRBD2 (5 bases). The germline V gene has CDR1 ENHRY and CDR2 SYGVKD. Trimming shortened V by 8 bases and J by 3 bases, and 17 bases separated the two germline ends. This CDR3 has 15 residues.

The CDR3 protein is CATSDLRGSSYNEQFF. The CDR3 DNA sequence: TGTGCCACCAGTGATTTGAGGGGGAGCTCCTACAATGAGCAGTTCTTC. The chain recombines TRBV24-1 with TRBJ2-1, with D possibly TRBD1 on 6 matching bases. V lost 0 bases, J lost 0 bases, and 8 bases lay in between. The CDR3 length is 16 residues. The germline CDR1 and CDR2 sequences are KGHDR and SFDVKD.

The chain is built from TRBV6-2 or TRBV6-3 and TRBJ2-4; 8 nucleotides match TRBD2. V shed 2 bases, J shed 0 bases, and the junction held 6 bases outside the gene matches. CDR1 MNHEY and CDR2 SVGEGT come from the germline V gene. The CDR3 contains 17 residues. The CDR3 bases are TGTGCCAGCAGTTACCAATGGCGGGGGGAAGCCAAAAACATTCAGTACTTC. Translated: CASSYQWRGEAKNIQYF.

The CDR3 reads CASSLGTGGVSYEQYF. CDR3 nucleotide sequence: TGTGCCAGCAGCTTGGGGACAGGGGGTGTTTCCTACGAGCAGTACTTC. This chain joins TRBV5-6 and TRBJ2-7; 10 bases are a match to TRBD1. Germline V CDR1 and CDR2: SGHDT, YYEEEE. Trimming at V came to 0 bases and at J to 1 base, leaving 4 bases not matched to a gene. The CDR3 runs to 16 residues.

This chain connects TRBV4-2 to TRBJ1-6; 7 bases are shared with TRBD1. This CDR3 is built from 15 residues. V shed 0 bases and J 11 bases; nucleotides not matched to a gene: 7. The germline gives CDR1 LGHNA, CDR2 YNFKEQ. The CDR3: CASSQEVAGGPPLHF. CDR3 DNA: TGTGCCAGCAGCCAAGAGGTGGCAGGGGGGCCACCCCTCCACTTT.

The CDR3 loop reads CSVTLRGQGRTEYF. The CDR3 bases are TGCAGCGTTACCCTACGGGGACAGGGAAGAACGGAGTACTTC. This chain joins TRBV29-1 and TRBJ2-7; 9 positions match TRBD1. The CDR3 spans 14 residues. CDR1 and CDR2 from the germline V gene are SQVTM and ANQGSEA. J lost 11 bases, V lost 5 bases, and 16 bases had no gene match.